These T cell receptor beta chains were read from a single sample in a study of blood T cell repertoires in COVID-19. Sequenced by immunoSEQ multiplex PCR; TCRdb stores in-frame clones only, minus some. The sample gives about 42,000 clones, 89% of which show up once; about 0.4% is in the top ten. Sequenced material: peripheral blood. These receptors came from a human donor in a cohort sampled during active COVID-19. CDR3s include the opening cysteine and the closing phenylalanine or tryptophan. D genes are given only for firm matches. Size is stated for part of the rows, as once, few or many counts, or as a class when the clone is expanded.

.,.,TRBJ2-7,TRBV7-2,CASSYTHTPGALYEQYF,TGTGCCAGCAGTTATACCCACACCCCAGGGGCATTGTACGAGCAGTACTTC
.,.,TRBJ1-2,TRBV12-3/TRBV12-4,CASSPGRGGGYTF,TGTGCCAGCAGTCCCGGACGGGGAGGGGGCTACACCTTC
.,.,TRBJ1-5,TRBV9,CASSLTSNQPQHF,TGTGCCAGCAGCCTCACAAGCAATCAGCCCCAGCATTTT
once,.,TRBJ1-6,TRBV11-2,CASSLSKGPLNSPLHF,TGTGCCAGCAGCTTAAGTAAGGGGCCTTTAAATTCACCCCTCCACTTT
.,.,TRBJ1-5,TRBV18,CASSRDSDQPQHF,TGTGCCAGCTCACGTGACAGCGATCAGCCCCAGCATTTT
.,.,TRBJ1-2,TRBV4-3,CASSQDLTPIGYTF,TGCGCCAGCAGCCAAGATCTAACCCCTATTGGCTACACCTTC
.,.,TRBJ1-1,TRBV11-2,CASSPWGGDTEAFF,TGTGCCAGCAGCCCCTGGGGAGGGGACACTGAAGCTTTCTTT
.,.,TRBJ1-1,TRBV6-5,CASSPLSGVDTEAFF,TGTGCCAGCAGTCCCCTCTCGGGGGTGGACACTGAAGCTTTCTTT
.,.,TRBJ2-7,TRBV5-1,CASGLTGDSRSYEQYF,TGCGCCAGCGGACTTACGGGGGACAGCCGTTCCTACGAGCAGTACTTC
few,.,TRBJ2-7,TRBV19,CASSVLTGSEQYF,TGTGCCAGTAGTGTCCTCACAGGGAGCGAGCAGTACTTC
.,.,TRBJ1-4,TRBV5-1,CASSSQVPNEKLFF,TGCGCCAGCAGCTCCCAGGTCCCAAATGAAAAACTGTTTTTT
.,.,TRBJ2-7,TRBV5-6,CASSSPQNSYEQYF,TGTGCCAGCAGCTCGCCACAGAACTCCTACGAGCAGTACTTC
.,.,TRBJ2-1,TRBV5-5,CASSLAHVNNEQFF,TGTGCCAGCAGCTTGGCACACGTTAACAATGAGCAGTTCTTC
.,.,TRBJ2-7,TRBV27,CASRRYHFYEQYF,TGTGCCAGCAGACGGTACCATTTCTACGAGCAGTACTTC